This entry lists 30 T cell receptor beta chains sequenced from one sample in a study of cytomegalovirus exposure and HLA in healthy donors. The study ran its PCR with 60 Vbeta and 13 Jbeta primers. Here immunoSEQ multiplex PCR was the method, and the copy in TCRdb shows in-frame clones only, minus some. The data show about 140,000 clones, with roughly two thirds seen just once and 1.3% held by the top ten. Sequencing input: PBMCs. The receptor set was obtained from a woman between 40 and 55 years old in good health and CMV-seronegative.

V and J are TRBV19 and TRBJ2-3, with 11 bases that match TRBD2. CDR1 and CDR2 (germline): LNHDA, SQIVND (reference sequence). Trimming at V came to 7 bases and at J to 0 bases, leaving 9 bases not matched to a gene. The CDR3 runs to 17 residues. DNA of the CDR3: TGTGCCAGTACACCGGGACTAGCGGTCTCTAGCACAGATACGCAGTATTTT. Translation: CASTPGLAVSSTDTQYF.

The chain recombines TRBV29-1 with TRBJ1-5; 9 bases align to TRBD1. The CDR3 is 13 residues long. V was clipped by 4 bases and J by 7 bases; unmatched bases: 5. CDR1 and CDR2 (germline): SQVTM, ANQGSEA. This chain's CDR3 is CSVGGGQGQPQHF. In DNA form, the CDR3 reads TGCAGCGTTGGGGGGGGACAGGGACAGCCCCAGCATTTT. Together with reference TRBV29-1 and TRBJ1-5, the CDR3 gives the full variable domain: SAVISQKPSRDICQRGTSLTIQCQVDSQVTMMFWYRQQPGQSLTLIATANQGSEATYESGFVIDKFPISRPNLTFSTLTVSNMSPEDSSIYLCSVGGGQGQPQHFGDGTRLSIL.

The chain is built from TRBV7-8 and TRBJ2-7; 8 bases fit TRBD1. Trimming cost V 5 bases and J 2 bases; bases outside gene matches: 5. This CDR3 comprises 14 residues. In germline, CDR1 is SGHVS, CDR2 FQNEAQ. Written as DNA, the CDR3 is TGTGCCAGCAGCCTAATGGGACAGGCCTACGAGCAGTACTTC. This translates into CASSLMGQAYEQYF.

Here the CDR3 reads CASSLGLTGGETQYF. DNA of the CDR3: TGTGCCAGCAGCTTGGGATTAACAGGGGGAGAGACCCAGTACTTC. The chain recombines TRBV7-9 with TRBJ2-5; 8 nucleotides line up with TRBD1. V gave up 3 bases and J gave up 4 bases; unmatched junction bases: 7. In germline, CDR1 is SEHNR, CDR2 FQNEAQ (reference sequence). This CDR3 has 15 residues.

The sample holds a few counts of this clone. CDR3 sequence: CAISETYTANTGELFF. The CDR3 nucleotides are TGTGCCATCAGTGAAACGTATACAGCGAACACCGGGGAGCTGTTTTTT. V usage is TRBV10-3 and J usage is TRBJ2-2, with D hard to call. This CDR3 comprises 16 residues. Trimming removed 3 bases from V and 0 bases from J, with 11 bases in between. The germline gives CDR1 ENHRY, CDR2 SYGVKD.

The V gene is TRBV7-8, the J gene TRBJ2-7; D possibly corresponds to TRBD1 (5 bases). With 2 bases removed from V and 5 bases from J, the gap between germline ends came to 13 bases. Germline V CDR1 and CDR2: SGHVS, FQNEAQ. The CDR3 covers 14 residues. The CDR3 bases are TGTGCCAGCAGCTTATCAGGGAACGGTAACGAGCAGTACTTC. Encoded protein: CASSLSGNGNEQYF.

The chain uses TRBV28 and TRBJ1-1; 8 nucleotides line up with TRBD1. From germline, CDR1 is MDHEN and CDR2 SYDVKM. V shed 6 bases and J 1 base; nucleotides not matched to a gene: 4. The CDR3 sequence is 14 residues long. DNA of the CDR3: TGTGCCAGCAGCTCGGGACAGGCGAACACTGAAGCTTTCTTT. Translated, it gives CASSSGQANTEAFF. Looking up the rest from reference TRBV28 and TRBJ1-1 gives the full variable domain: DVKVTQSSRYLVKRTGEKVFLECVQDMDHENMFWYRQDPGLGLRLIYFSYDVKMKEKGDIPEGYSVSREKKERFSLILESASTNQTSMYLCASSSGQANTEAFFGQGTRLTVV.

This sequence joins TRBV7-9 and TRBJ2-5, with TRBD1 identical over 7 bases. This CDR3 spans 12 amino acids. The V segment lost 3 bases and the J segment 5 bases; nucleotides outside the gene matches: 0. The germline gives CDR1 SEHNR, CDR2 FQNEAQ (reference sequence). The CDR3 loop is CASSLGQETQYF. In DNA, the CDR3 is TGTGCCAGCAGCTTGGGACAGGAGACCCAGTACTTC.

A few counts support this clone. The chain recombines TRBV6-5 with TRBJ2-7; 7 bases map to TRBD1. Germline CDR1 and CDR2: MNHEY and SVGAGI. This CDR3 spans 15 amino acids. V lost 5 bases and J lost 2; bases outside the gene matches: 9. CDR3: CASSPYGTDPYEQYF. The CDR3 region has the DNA TGTGCCAGCAGTCCCTACGGGACAGATCCCTACGAGCAGTACTTC.

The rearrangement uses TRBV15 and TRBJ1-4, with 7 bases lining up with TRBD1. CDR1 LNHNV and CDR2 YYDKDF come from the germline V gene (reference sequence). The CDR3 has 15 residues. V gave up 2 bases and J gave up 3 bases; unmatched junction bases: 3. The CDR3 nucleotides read TGTGCCACCAGCAGACCACAGGGGTCTAATGAAAAACTGTTTTTT. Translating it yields CATSRPQGSNEKLFF.

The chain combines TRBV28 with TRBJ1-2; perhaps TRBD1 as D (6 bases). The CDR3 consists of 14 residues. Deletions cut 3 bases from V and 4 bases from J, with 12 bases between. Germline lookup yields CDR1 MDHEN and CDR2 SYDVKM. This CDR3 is CASSFRGGGYGYTF. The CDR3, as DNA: TGTGCCAGCAGTTTCAGAGGGGGTGGCTATGGCTACACCTTC.

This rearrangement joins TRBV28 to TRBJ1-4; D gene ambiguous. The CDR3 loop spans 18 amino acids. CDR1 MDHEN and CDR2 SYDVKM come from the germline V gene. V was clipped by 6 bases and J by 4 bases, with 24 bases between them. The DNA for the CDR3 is TGTGCCAGCAGACGGAAAACCCCACTACTTTACCGTAATGAAAAACTGTTTTTT. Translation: CASRRKTPLLYRNEKLFF.

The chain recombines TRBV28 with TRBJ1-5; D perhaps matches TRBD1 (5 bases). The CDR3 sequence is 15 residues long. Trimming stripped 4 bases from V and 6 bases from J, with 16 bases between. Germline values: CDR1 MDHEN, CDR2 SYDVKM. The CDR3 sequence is CASSSPGGSGQPQHF. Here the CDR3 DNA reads TGTGCCAGCAGTTCCCCCGGGGGTTCAGGTCAGCCCCAGCATTTT.

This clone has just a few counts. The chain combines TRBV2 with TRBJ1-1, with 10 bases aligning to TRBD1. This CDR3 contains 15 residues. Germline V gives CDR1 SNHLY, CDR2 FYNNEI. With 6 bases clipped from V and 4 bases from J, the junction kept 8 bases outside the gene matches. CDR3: CASSARTGGFTEAFF. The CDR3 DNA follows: TGTGCCAGCAGCGCCCGGACAGGGGGGTTCACTGAAGCTTTCTTT. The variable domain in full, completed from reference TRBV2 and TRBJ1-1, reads EPEVTQTPSHQVTQMGQEVILRCVPISNHLYFYWYRQILGQKVEFLVSFYNNEISEKSEIFDDQFSVERPDGSNFTLKIRSTKLEDSAMYFCASSARTGGFTEAFFGQGTRLTVV.

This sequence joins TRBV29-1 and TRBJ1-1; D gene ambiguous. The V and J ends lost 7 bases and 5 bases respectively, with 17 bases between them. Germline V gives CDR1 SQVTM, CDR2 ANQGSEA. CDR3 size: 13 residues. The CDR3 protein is CSARPRYETEAFF. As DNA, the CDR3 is TGCAGCGCCCGCCCCCGGTATGAGACTGAAGCTTTCTTT.

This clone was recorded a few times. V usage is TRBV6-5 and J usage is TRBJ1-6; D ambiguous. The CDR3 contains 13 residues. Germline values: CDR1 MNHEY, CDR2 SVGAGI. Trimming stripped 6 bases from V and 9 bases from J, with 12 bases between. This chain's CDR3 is CASSWEVSSPLHF. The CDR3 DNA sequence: TGTGCCAGCAGCTGGGAGGTGAGTTCACCCCTCCACTTT.

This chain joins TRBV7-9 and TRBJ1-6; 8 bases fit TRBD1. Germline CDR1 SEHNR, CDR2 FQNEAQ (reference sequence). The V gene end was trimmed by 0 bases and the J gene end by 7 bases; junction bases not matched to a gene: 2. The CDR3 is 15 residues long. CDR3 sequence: CASSLARTGNSPLHF. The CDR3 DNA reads TGTGCCAGCAGCTTAGCGAGGACAGGGAATTCACCCCTCCACTTT. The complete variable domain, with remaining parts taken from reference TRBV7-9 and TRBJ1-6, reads DTGVSQNPRHKITKRGQNVTFRCDPISEHNRLYWYRQTLGQGPEFLTYFQNEAQLEKSRLLSDRFSAERPKGSFSTLEIQRTEQGDSAMYLCASSLARTGNSPLHFGNGTRLTVT.

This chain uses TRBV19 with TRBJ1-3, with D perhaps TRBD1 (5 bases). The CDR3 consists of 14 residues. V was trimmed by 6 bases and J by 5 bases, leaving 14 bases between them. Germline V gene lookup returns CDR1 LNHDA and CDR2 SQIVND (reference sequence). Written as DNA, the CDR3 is TGTGCCAGTAGCATCCAGGGAGGGCGAAACACCATATATTTT. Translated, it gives CASSIQGGRNTIYF.

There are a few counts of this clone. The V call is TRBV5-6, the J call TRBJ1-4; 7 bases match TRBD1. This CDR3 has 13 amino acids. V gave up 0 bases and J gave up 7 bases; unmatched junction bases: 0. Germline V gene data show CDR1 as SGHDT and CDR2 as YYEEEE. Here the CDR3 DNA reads TGTGCCAGCAGCTTGGGGACAGGTGAAAAACTGTTTTTT. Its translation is CASSLGTGEKLFF.

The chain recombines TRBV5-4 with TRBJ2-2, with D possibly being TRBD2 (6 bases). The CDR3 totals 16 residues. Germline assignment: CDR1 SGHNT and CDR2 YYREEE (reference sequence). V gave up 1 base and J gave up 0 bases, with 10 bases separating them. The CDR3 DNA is TGTGCCAGCAGCTTGTACCCGGGGGCGAACACCGGGGAGCTGTTTTTT. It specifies CASSLYPGANTGELFF.

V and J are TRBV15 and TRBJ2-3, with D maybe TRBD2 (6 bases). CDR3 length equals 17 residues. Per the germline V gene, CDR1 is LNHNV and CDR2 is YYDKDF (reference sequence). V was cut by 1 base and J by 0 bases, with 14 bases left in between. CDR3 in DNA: TGTGCCACCAGCAGAGGTGGGCGGGGAGGCAGCACAGATACGCAGTATTTT. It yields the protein CATSRGGRGGSTDTQYF.

The CDR3 DNA is TGTGCCAGCACCATCTTTAAACAGGGTGGTGAAGCTTTCTTT. As protein: CASTIFKQGGEAFF. The chain uses TRBV6-6 and TRBJ1-1; D might be TRBD1 (6 bases). This CDR3 is built from 14 residues. Trimming cost V 7 bases and J 7 bases, with 19 bases left between them. Per germline, CDR1 MNHNY and CDR2 SVGAGI (reference sequence).

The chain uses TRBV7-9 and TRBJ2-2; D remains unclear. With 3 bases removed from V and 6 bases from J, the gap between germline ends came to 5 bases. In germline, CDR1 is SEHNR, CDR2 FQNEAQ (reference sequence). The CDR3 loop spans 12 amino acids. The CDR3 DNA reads TGTGCCAGCAGCTTTGTCTCCGGGGAGCTGTTTTTT. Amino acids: CASSFVSGELFF.

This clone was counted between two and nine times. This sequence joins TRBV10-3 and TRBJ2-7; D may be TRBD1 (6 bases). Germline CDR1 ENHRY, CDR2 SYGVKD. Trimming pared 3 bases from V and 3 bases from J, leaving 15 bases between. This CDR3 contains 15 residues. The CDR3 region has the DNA TGTGCCATCAGTGATAGTGGACAGAATGACTACGAGCAGTACGTC. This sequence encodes CAISDSGQNDYEQYV.

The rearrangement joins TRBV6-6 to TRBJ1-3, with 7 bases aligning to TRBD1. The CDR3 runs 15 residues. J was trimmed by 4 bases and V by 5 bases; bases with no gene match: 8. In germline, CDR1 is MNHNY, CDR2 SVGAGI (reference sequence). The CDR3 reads CASSTTDRAGNTIYF. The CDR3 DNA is TGTGCCAGCAGTACCACTGACAGGGCAGGAAACACCATATATTTT.

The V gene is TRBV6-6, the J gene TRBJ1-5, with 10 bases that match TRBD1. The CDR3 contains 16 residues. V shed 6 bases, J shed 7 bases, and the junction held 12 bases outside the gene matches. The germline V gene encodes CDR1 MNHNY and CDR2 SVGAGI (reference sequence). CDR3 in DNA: TGTGCCAGCAGACCCCGACAGGGGGCAATTGAACAGCCCCAGCATTTT. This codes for CASRPRQGAIEQPQHF.

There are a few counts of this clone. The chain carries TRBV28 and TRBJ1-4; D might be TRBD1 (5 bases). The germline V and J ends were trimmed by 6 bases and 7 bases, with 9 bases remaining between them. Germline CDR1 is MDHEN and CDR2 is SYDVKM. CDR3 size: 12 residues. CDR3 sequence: CASSSGGEKLFF. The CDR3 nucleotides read TGTGCCAGCAGCTCGGGGGGTGAAAAACTGTTTTTT.

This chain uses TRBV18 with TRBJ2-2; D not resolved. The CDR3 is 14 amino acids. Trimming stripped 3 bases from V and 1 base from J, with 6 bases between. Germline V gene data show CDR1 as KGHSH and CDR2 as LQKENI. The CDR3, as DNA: TGTGCCAGCTCACCGAGGAGGAACACCGGGGAGCTGTTTTTT. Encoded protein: CASSPRRNTGELFF. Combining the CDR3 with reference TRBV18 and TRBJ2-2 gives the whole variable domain NAGVMQNPRHLVRRRGQEARLRCSPMKGHSHVYWYRQLPEEGLKFMVYLQKENIIDESGMPKERFSAEFPKEGPSILRIQQVVRGDSAAYFCASSPRRNTGELFFGEGSRLTVL.

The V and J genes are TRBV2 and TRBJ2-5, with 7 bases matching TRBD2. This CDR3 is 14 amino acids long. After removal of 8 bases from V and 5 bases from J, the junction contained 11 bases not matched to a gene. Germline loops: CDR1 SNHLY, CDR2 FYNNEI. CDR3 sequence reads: CASGPGGGMETQYF. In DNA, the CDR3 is TGTGCCAGCGGGCCGGGAGGAGGAATGGAGACCCAGTACTTC.

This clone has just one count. The CDR3 loop reads CASSDPPGGLYNEQFF. In nucleotides, the CDR3 is TGTGCCAGCAGCGATCCCCCGGGGGGCCTATACAATGAGCAGTTCTTC. The chain carries TRBV28 and TRBJ2-1; maybe TRBD2 (7 bases). V shed 6 bases and J shed 4 bases, with 19 bases lying between them. The CDR3 covers 16 residues. Germline-derived CDR1 and CDR2 are MDHEN and SYDVKM.